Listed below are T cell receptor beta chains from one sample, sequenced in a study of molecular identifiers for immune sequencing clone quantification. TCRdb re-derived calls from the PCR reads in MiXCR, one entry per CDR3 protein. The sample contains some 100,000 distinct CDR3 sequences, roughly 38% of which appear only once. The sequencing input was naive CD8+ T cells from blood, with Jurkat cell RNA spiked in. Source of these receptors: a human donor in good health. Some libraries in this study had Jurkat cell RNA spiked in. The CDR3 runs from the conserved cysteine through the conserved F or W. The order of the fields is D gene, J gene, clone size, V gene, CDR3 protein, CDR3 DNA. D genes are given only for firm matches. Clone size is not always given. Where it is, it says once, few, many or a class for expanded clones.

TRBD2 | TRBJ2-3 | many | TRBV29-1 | CSAPALAMISDTQYF | TGCAGCGCCCCCGCACTAGCGATGATCTCAGATACGCAGTATTTT
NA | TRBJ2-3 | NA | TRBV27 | CASSLFRTATDTQYF | TGTGCCAGCAGTTTATTTCGGACAGCCACAGATACGCAGTATTTT
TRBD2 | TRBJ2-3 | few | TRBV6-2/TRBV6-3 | CASSSLAAETDTQYF | TGTGCCAGCAGTTCACTAGCGGCGGAAACAGATACGCAGTATTTT
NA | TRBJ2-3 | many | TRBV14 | CASSHLGGAGADTQYF | TGTGCCAGCAGCCACCTCGGGGGAGCGGGCGCAGATACGCAGTATTTT
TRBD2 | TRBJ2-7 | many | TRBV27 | CASSLQTGTSGEQYF | TGTGCCAGCAGTTTACAGACCGGGACTAGCGGAGAGCAGTACTTC
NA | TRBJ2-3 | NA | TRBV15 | CATSVTPGLRDTQYF | TGTGCCACCAGCGTCACTCCGGGCCTGAGGGATACGCAGTATTTT
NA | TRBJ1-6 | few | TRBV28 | CASSFNGFNSPLHF | TGTGCCAGCAGTTTTAACGGTTTTAATTCACCCCTCCACTTT
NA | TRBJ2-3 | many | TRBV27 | CASIGADTQYF | TGTGCCAGCATTGGGGCAGATACGCAGTATTTT
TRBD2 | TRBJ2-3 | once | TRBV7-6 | CASCRGGRGDTQYF | TGTGCCAGCTGCCGGGGGGGGCGGGGAGATACGCAGTATTTT
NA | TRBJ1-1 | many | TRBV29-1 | CSVEEGQPEAFF | TGCAGCGTTGAAGAAGGACAGCCTGAAGCTTTCTTT
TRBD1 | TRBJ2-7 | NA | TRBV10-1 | CASGGQGHEQYF | TGCGCCAGCGGCGGACAGGGCCACGAGCAGTACTTC
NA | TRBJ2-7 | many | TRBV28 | CASSRRLGYANEQYF | TGTGCCAGCAGCCGCCGCCTGGGGTACGCAAACGAGCAGTACTTC
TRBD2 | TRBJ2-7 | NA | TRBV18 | CASSPPRGVEGRPYEQYF | TGTGCCAGCTCACCACCGCGGGGGGTGGAAGGCCGTCCCTACGAGCAGTACTTC
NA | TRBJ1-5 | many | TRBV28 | CASSFGGRFDQPQHF | TGTGCCAGCAGTTTCGGGGGGCGGTTTGATCAGCCCCAGCATTTT
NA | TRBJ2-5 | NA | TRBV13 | CASSFRDAAQGAQYF | TGTGCCAGCAGCTTTCGGGACGCCGCACAAGGGGCCCAGTACTTC
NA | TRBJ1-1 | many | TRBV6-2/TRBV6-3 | CASSYGGTEAFF | TGTGCCAGCAGTTATGGGGGGACTGAAGCTTTCTTT
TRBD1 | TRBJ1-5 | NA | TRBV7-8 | CASSRQHDREGGDQPQHF | TGTGCCAGCAGCCGACAGCACGACAGGGAGGGGGGCGATCAGCCCCAGCATTTT
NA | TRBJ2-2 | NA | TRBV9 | CASSGSFGPHKNTGELFF | TGTGCCAGCAGCGGAAGCTTCGGACCTCATAAAAACACCGGGGAGCTGTTTTTT
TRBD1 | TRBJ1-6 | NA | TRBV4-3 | CASSQRQGYSPLHF | TGCGCCAGCAGCCAGAGACAGGGGTATTCACCCCTCCACTTT
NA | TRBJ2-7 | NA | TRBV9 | CASSVGVGGYEQYF | TGTGCCAGCAGCGTAGGAGTAGGGGGCTACGAGCAGTACTTC
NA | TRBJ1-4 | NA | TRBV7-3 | CASSLTGPERNEKLFF | TGTGCCAGCAGCTTAACGGGTCCGGAGAGGAATGAAAAACTGTTTTTT
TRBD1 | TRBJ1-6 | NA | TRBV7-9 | CASGWTGNSPLHF | TGTGCCAGCGGTTGGACAGGGAATTCACCCCTCCACTTT
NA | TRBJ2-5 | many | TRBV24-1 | CATSDLGNNQETQYF | TGTGCCACCAGTGATTTAGGAAACAACCAAGAGACCCAGTACTTC
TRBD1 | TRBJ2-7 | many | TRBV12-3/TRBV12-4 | CASSLGQGSNEQYF | TGTGCCAGCAGTTTAGGACAGGGGTCCAACGAGCAGTACTTC
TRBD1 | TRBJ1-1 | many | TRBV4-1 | CASSSGQGTEAFF | TGCGCCAGCAGTTCTGGACAGGGCACTGAAGCTTTCTTT
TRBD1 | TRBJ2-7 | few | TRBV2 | CASSFTGGGGGEQYF | TGTGCCAGCAGTTTTACAGGGGGCGGCGGGGGAGAGCAGTACTTC
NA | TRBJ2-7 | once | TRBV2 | CARSAAASQEYEQYF | TGTGCCAGAAGTGCGGCAGCCTCTCAAGAATACGAGCAGTACTTC
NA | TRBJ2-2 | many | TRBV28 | CASSPSGAVGLAGELFF | TGTGCCAGCAGTCCCTCCGGGGCAGTTGGCCTAGCCGGGGAGCTGTTTTTT
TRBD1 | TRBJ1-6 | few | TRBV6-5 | CASSGGQGGSPLHF | TGTGCCAGCAGTGGGGGACAGGGAGGATCACCCCTCCACTTT
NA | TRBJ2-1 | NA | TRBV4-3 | CASSQQGPLDNEQFF | TGCGCCAGCAGCCAACAAGGTCCATTAGACAATGAGCAGTTCTTC
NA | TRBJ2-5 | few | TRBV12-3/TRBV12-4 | CASSLTLETQYF | TGTGCCAGCAGTCTTACTCTAGAGACCCAGTACTTC
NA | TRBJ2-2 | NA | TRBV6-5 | CASSYSTHQGEVGELYF | TGTGCCAGCAGTTACTCGACTCACCAGGGGGAGGTCGGGGAGCTGTATTTT
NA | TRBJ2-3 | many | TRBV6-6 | CASSYSYTDTQYF | TGTGCCAGCAGTTACTCATACACAGATACGCAGTATTTT
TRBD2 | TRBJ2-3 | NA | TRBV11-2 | CASSPRASGSTDTQYF | TGTGCCAGCAGCCCTCGGGCTAGCGGGAGCACAGATACGCAGTATTTT
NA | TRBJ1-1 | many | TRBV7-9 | CASSLALGLNTEAFF | TGTGCCAGCAGCTTAGCGTTGGGACTGAACACTGAAGCTTTCTTT
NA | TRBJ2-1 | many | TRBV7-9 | CASSLERRLGQFF | TGTGCCAGCAGCTTAGAACGCCGGTTAGGGCAGTTCTTC
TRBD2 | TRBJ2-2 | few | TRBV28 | CASVASGGTGELFF | TGTGCCAGCGTAGCTAGCGGGGGGACCGGGGAGCTGTTTTTT